The 4 T cell receptor beta chains below come from one sample, sequenced in a study of radiotherapy plus CTLA-4 blockade in lung cancer. Clones were sequenced by immunoSEQ multiplex PCR, and TCRdb holds only the in-frame ones, with some missing. Seen here are about 77,000 clones, less than 85% observed once, and the top ten hold approximately 9.9%. The sample was peripheral blood, taken from a patient treated with radiotherapy plus ipilimumab. These receptor sequences come from a human donor with non-small cell lung cancer whose response to radiotherapy plus ipilimumab could not be evaluated.

V usage is TRBV5-1 and J usage is TRBJ2-7; the match to TRBD1 covers 7 bases. This CDR3 comprises 15 residues. The trim removed 4 bases at V and 3 bases at J, leaving 10 bases unmatched. Germline V CDR1 and CDR2: SGHRS, YFSETQ. CDR3 protein: CASSPHWDSDYEQYF. The CDR3 DNA reads as TGCGCCAGCAGCCCCCATTGGGACAGCGACTACGAGCAGTACTTC.

The J gene is TRBJ2-4, the V gene TRBV7-8, with D uncertain. The germline CDR1 and CDR2 sequences are SGHVS and FQNEAQ. The germline V and J ends were trimmed by 4 bases and 3 bases, with 13 bases remaining between them. The CDR3 has 15 residues. CDR3 sequence: CASSYSGAIKNIQYF. The CDR3 region has the DNA TGTGCCAGCAGCTACTCAGGCGCTATCAAAAACATTCAGTACTTC.

The J gene is TRBJ1-2, the V gene TRBV6-5; the match to TRBD1 covers 7 bases. CDR3 length equals 14 residues. Germline V gives CDR1 MNHEY, CDR2 SVGAGI. Trimming cost V 4 bases and J 4 bases; bases outside gene matches: 6. DNA of the CDR3: TGTGCCAGCAGTTTCCAGACAGGGTCCTATGGCTACACCTTC. Translating it yields CASSFQTGSYGYTF.

The chain employs TRBV28 and TRBJ2-2, with a tentative D call TRBD1 (5 bases). CDR3 size: 16 residues. V was trimmed by 2 bases and J by 4 bases, leaving 14 bases between them. Germline CDR1 MDHEN, CDR2 SYDVKM. The CDR3 reads CASSLIFRVGTGELFF. CDR3 nucleotides: TGTGCCAGCAGTTTAATTTTCAGGGTGGGCACCGGGGAGCTGTTTTTT.